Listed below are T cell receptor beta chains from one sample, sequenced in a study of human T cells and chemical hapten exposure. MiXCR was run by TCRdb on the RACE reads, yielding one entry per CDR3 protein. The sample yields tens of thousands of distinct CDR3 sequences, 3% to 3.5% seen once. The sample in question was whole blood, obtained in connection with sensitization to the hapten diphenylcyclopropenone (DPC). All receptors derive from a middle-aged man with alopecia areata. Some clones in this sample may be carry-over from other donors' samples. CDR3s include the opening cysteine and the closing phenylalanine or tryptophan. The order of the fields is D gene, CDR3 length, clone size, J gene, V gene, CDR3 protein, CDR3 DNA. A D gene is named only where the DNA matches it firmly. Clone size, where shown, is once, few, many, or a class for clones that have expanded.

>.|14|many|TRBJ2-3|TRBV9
CASSVGGAQDTQYF
TGTGCCAGCAGCGTTGGAGGGGCGCAGGATACGCAGTATTTT
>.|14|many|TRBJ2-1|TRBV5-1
CASRQGSSRNEQFF
TGCGCCAGCAGACAGGGTTCTAGCCGCAATGAGCAGTTCTTC
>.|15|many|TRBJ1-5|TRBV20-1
CSASLLQGSNQPQHF
TGCAGTGCTAGCCTTCTACAGGGAAGTAATCAGCCCCAGCATTTT
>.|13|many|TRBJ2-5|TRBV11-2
CASSSWGLETQYF
TGTGCCAGCAGCTCCTGGGGGTTAGAGACCCAGTACTTC
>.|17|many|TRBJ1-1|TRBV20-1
CSARRRSKYDGYTEAFF
TGCAGTGCTAGACGTAGGAGTAAATACGACGGGTACACTGAAGCTTTCTTT
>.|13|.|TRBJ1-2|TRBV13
CASREGLSYGYTF
TGTGCCAGCAGGGAAGGACTTTCCTATGGCTACACCTTC
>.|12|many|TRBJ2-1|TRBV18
CASSPGINEQFF
TGTGCCAGCTCACCTGGGATAAATGAGCAGTTCTTC
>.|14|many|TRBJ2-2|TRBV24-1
CATSDRAHVGELFF
TGTGCCACCAGTGACCGGGCGCATGTCGGGGAGCTGTTTTTT
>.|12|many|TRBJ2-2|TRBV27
CASRFNTGELFF
TGTGCCAGCAGATTCAACACCGGGGAGCTGTTTTTT
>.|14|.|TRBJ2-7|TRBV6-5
CASRGGAAPDEQYF
TGTGCCAGCAGGGGTGGGGCTGCCCCCGACGAGCAGTACTTC
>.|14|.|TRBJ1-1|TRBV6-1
CASRLYIGNTEAFF
TGTGCCAGCAGACTCTACATCGGGAACACTGAAGCTTTCTTT
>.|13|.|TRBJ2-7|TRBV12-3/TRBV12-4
CASSAAKSYEQYF
TGTGCGTCATCGGCAGCAAAATCCTACGAGCAGTACTTC
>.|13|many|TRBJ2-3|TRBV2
CASRPGLTDTQYF
TGTGCCAGCCGTCCGGGACTCACCGATACGCAGTATTTT
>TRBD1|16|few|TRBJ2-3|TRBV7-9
CASSLERQGVTDTQYF
TGTGCCAGCAGCTTAGAGAGACAGGGTGTTACAGATACGCAGTATTTT
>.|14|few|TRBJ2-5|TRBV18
CASSPKPVQETQYF
TGTGCCAGCTCACCAAAACCGGTCCAAGAGACCCAGTACTTC
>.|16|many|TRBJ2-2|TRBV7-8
CASSFPRQGNTGELFF
TGTGCCAGCAGCTTTCCCCGGCAGGGGAACACCGGGGAGCTGTTTTTT
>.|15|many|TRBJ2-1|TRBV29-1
CSVESRESSYNEQFF
TGCAGCGTTGAGAGCCGGGAGTCCTCCTACAATGAGCAGTTCTTC
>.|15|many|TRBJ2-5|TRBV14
CASSHRGGGQETQYF
TGTGCCAGCAGCCACCGAGGCGGCGGACAAGAGACCCAGTACTTC
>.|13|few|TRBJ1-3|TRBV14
CASSQDSRNTIYF
TGTGCCAGCAGCCAAGACAGCCGAAACACCATATATTTT
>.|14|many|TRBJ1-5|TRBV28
CASSLQGATQPQHF
TGTGCCAGCAGTTTACAGGGTGCAACTCAGCCCCAGCATTTT
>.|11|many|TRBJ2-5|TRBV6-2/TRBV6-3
CASSYKQGSYF
TGTGCCAGCAGTTATAAACAGGGATCGTACTTC
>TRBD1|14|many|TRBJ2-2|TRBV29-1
CSVIQGAGTGELFF
TGCAGCGTGATACAGGGGGCGGGCACCGGGGAGCTGTTTTTT
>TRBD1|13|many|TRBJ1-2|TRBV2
CASSSTGAGGYTF
TGTGCCAGCAGTTCAACAGGGGCAGGAGGCTACACCTTC
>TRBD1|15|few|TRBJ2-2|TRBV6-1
CASRTDRGNTGELFF
TGTGCCAGCAGGACAGACAGGGGTAACACCGGGGAGCTGTTTTTT
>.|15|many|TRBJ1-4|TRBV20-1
CSARALSGINEKLFF
TGCAGTGCTAGAGCCCTATCAGGGATTAATGAAAAACTGTTTTTT
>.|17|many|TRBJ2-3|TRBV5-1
CASSLGTERRSRATQYF
TGCGCCAGCAGCTTGGGAACAGAAAGGCGGAGCAGGGCTACGCAGTATTTT
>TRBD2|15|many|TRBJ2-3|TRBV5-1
CASSRPSGPTDTQYF
TGCGCCAGCAGCAGGCCTAGCGGCCCCACAGATACGCAGTATTTT
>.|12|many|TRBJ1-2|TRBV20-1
CSAREKGYGYTF
TGCAGTGCTAGAGAAAAGGGTTATGGCTACACCTTC
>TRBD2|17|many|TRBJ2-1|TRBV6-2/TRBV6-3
CASSYSRAGGKRNEQFF
TGTGCCAGCAGTTACTCGAGGGCGGGAGGGAAAAGAAATGAGCAGTTCTTC
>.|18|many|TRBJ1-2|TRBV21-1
CASSKVAGRHSVSHGYTF
TGTGCCAGCAGCAAAGTGGCAGGAAGACACTCAGTTTCGCATGGCTACACCTTC
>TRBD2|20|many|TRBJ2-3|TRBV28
CASSLRGEGLAPTYTDTQYF
TGTGCCAGCAGTCTAAGGGGCGAAGGACTAGCCCCTACCTACACAGATACGCAGTATTTT
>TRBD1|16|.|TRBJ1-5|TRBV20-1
CSARSPGQDSNQPQHF
TGCAGTGCTAGATCACCGGGACAGGATAGCAATCAGCCCCAGCATTTT
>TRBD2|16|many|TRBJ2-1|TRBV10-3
CAISESAGGLRNEQFF
TGTGCCATCAGTGAGTCGGCGGGAGGTTTACGGAATGAGCAGTTCTTC
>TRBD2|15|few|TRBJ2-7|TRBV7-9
CASSLRLAGGQEQYF
TGTGCCAGCAGCTTACGACTAGCGGGAGGACAAGAGCAGTACTTC
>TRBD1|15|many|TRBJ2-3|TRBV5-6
CASSFTGGRTDTQYF
TGTGCCAGCAGCTTCACAGGGGGCCGCACAGATACGCAGTATTTT
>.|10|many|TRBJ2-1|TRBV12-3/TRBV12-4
CASSLGTQSW
TGTGCCAGCAGTCTAGGGACTCAAAGTTGG
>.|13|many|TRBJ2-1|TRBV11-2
CASSLVRYNEQFF
TGTGCCAGCAGCTTAGTTCGATACAATGAGCAGTTCTTC
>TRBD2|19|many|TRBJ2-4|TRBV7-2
CASSFPGTSPTLAKNIQYF
TGTGCCAGCAGCTTCCCCGGGACTAGCCCTACCCTAGCCAAAAACATTCAGTACTTC
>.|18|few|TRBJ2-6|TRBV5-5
CASSLVGGVLSGANVLTF
TGTGCCAGCAGCTTGGTTGGGGGCGTCCTCTCTGGGGCCAACGTCCTGACTTTC
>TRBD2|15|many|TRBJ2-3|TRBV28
CASSFWREGTDTQYF
TGTGCCAGCAGTTTCTGGCGGGAGGGTACAGATACGCAGTATTTT
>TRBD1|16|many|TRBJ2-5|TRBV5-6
CASSLGPTGGGETQYF
TGTGCCAGCAGCTTGGGCCCGACAGGGGGCGGGGAGACCCAGTACTTC
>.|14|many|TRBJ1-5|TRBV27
CASSLRQGNQPQHF
TGTGCCAGCAGTTTAAGGCAGGGAAATCAGCCCCAGCATTTT
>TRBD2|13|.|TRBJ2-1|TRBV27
CASSLAVGNEQFF
TGTGCCAGCAGTCTAGCGGTGGGGAATGAGCAGTTCTTC
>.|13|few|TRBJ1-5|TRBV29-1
CSVKSGSNQPQHF
TGCAGCGTTAAATCGGGGTCCAATCAGCCCCAGCATTTT
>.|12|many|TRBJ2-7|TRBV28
CASSPEPLEQYF
TGTGCCAGCAGTCCGGAACCTTTGGAGCAGTACTTC
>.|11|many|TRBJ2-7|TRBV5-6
CASSYRDEQYF
TGTGCCAGCAGCTACAGGGACGAGCAGTACTTC
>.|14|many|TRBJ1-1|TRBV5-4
CASSLWGADTEAFF
TGTGCCAGCAGCTTGTGGGGGGCGGACACTGAAGCTTTCTTT
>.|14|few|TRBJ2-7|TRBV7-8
CASSLIGQFYEQYF
TGTGCCAGCAGCTTAATAGGACAGTTCTACGAGCAGTACTTC
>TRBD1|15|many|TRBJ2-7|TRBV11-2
CASSLGDRDTYEQYF
TGTGCCAGCAGCTTAGGGGACAGGGATACCTACGAGCAGTACTTC
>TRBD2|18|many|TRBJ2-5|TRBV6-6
CASSYSSGLAGHQETQYF
TGTGCCAGCAGTTACTCCTCGGGACTAGCGGGGCATCAAGAGACCCAGTACTTC
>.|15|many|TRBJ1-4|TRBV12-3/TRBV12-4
CASSAGRLRDEKLFF
TGTGCCAGCAGTGCGGGACGCTTAAGGGATGAAAAACTGTTTTTT
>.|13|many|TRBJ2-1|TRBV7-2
CASSLETRGEQFF
TGTGCCAGCAGCTTAGAGACTCGGGGTGAGCAGTTCTTC
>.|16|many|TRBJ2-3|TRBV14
CASSQDLGARTDTQYF
TGTGCCAGCAGCCAGGATCTGGGGGCGCGCACAGATACGCAGTATTTT
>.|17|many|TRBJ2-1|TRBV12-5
CASGLGGGLGDPNEQFF
TGTGCTAGTGGTTTGGGCGGCGGGTTGGGGGATCCCAATGAGCAGTTCTTC
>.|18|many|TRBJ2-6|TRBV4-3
CASSLNLQGNFGANVLTF
TGCGCCAGCAGCTTAAACCTACAGGGAAACTTTGGGGCCAACGTCCTGACTTTC